Below, 16 T cell receptor beta chains from the same sample are listed, as sequenced in a study of cytomegalovirus exposure and HLA in healthy donors. 60 Vbeta and 13 Jbeta primers were used in PCR. Repertoires were generated with immunoSEQ multiplex PCR, while TCRdb's copy carries only in-frame clones and drops some. The sample lists around 98,000 clones, more than 60% occurring once. The sample comprised PBMCs. The receptor source for this set is a man aged 45 to 65 in good health and CMV-seronegative.

The V and J genes are TRBV6-1 and TRBJ2-5, with 8 nucleotides matching TRBD2. Per the germline V gene, CDR1 is MNHNS and CDR2 is SASEGT. The CDR3 runs 14 residues. Trimming removed 10 bases from V and 5 bases from J; junction bases left unmatched: 12. In DNA form, the CDR3 reads TGTGCCACCCCCAGGGGACTAGTACAGGAGACCCAGTACTTC. This gives the protein CATPRGLVQETQYF.

The CDR3 loop reads CASSPNRNTGELFF. DNA for the CDR3: TGTGCCAGCAGCCCAAACAGAAACACCGGGGAGCTGTTTTTT. The chain links TRBV11-2 to TRBJ2-2, with unresolved D. Germline V gene lookup returns CDR1 SGHAT and CDR2 FQNNGV. This CDR3 contains 14 residues. V was trimmed by 5 bases and J by 2 bases, leaving 9 bases between them.

The chain is built from TRBV5-1 and TRBJ1-1, with a tentative D call TRBD1 (5 bases). With 4 bases removed from V and 4 bases from J, the gap between germline ends came to 14 bases. This CDR3 region has 14 residues. Germline lookup yields CDR1 SGHRS and CDR2 YFSETQ. CDR3 region: CASSDTGGTTEAFF. For the CDR3, the DNA is TGCGCCAGCAGCGATACGGGAGGGACCACTGAAGCTTTCTTT. Supplemented by reference TRBV5-1 and TRBJ1-1, the full variable domain reads KAGVTQTPRYLIKTRGQQVTLSCSPISGHRSVSWYQQTPGQGLQFLFEYFSETQRNKGNFPGRFSGRQFSNSRSEMNVSTLELGDSALYLCASSDTGGTTEAFFGQGTRLTVV.

The chain employs TRBV27 and TRBJ2-7; D gene ambiguous. CDR3 length equals 13 residues. Germline CDR1 is MNHEY and CDR2 is SMNVEV (reference sequence). V was trimmed by 2 bases and J by 5 bases, leaving 10 bases between them. CDR3 in DNA: TGTGCCAGCAGTTTAGGCAGGAAAAACGAGCAGTACTTC. Translated: CASSLGRKNEQYF.

Only a few counts were recorded for this clone. V gene TRBV5-1 combines with J gene TRBJ2-5; D ambiguous. The CDR3 extends over 12 amino acids. Trimming stripped 4 bases from V and 0 bases from J, with 4 bases between. Germline loops: CDR1 SGHRS, CDR2 YFSETQ. As DNA, the CDR3 is TGCGCCAGCAGCGAGTACCAAGAGACCCAGTACTTC. It is translated as CASSEYQETQYF.

The V and J genes are TRBV7-2 and TRBJ1-5, with D perhaps matching TRBD1 (6 bases). This CDR3 spans 14 amino acids. CDR1 is SGHTA, CDR2 FQGNSA, per germline. Trimming removed 2 bases from V and 5 bases from J, with 10 bases in between. CDR3 DNA: TGTGCCAGCAGCTTAAGGGCAGGGGATCAGCCCCAGCATTTT. The encoded protein is CASSLRAGDQPQHF.

J is TRBJ1-6 and V is TRBV4-1, with D possibly TRBD1 on 5 matching bases. There are 16 residues in the CDR3. V lost 0 bases, J lost 7 bases, and 13 bases lay in between. The germline V gene has CDR1 MGHRA and CDR2 YSYEKL. The CDR3 DNA reads TGCGCCAGCAGCCAAGAGCCCCGGCGGGACAATTCACCCCTCCACTTT. Its protein is CASSQEPRRDNSPLHF.

The V and J genes are TRBV28 and TRBJ2-2; D unresolved. In germline, CDR1 is MDHEN, CDR2 SYDVKM. Trimming stripped 3 bases from V and 4 bases from J, with 9 bases between. The CDR3 is 14 amino acids. The CDR3 region is CASSLLSGTGELFF. The CDR3 DNA reads TGTGCCAGCAGTTTGTTGTCCGGCACCGGGGAGCTGTTTTTT. Full variable domain (rest looked up from reference TRBV28 and TRBJ2-2): DVKVTQSSRYLVKRTGEKVFLECVQDMDHENMFWYRQDPGLGLRLIYFSYDVKMKEKGDIPEGYSVSREKKERFSLILESASTNQTSMYLCASSLLSGTGELFFGEGSRLTVL.

V is TRBV19 and J is TRBJ2-7, with TRBD1 identical over 10 bases. The CDR3 consists of 17 residues. Germline CDR1 reads LNHDA; CDR2 reads SQIVND (reference sequence). The V segment lost 6 bases and the J segment 1 base; nucleotides outside the gene matches: 12. The CDR3 spells CASSAVGTGVWSYEQYF. Here the CDR3 DNA reads TGTGCCAGTAGCGCCGTGGGGACAGGGGTTTGGTCCTACGAGCAGTACTTC.

This clone has only a few counts. The chain combines TRBV27 with TRBJ2-2; D is possibly TRBD2 (6 bases). V lost 3 bases to trimming and J lost 2 bases, with 16 bases between them. The CDR3 covers 17 residues. From germline, CDR1 is MNHEY and CDR2 SMNVEV (reference sequence). The CDR3 nucleotides are TGTGCCAGCAGTTTGACGACGGGGGAGATAAACACCGGGGAGCTGTTTTTT. Translating gives CASSLTTGEINTGELFF.

This clone was picked up a small number of times. The chain carries TRBV7-6 and TRBJ2-3; 9 nucleotides align to TRBD1. The germline V gene encodes CDR1 SGHVS and CDR2 FNYEAQ. This CDR3 comprises 16 residues. V lost 6 bases and J lost 4; bases outside the gene matches: 11. CDR3 residues: CASSVLVGQGSDTQYF. In DNA, the CDR3 is TGTGCCAGCAGTGTCCTTGTAGGACAGGGGTCAGATACGCAGTATTTT.

A few counts support this clone. This chain connects TRBV19 to TRBJ1-5; TRBD1 is a possible D gene (6 bases). Germline CDR1 reads LNHDA; CDR2 reads SQIVND (reference sequence). V was trimmed by 7 bases and J by 4 bases, leaving 20 bases between them. The CDR3 is 16 amino acids. CDR3 nucleotide sequence: TGTGCCAGTACCAACGGACAGTCTCCCTATAATCAGCCCCAGCATTTT. Translated: CASTNGQSPYNQPQHF.

CDR3 in DNA: TGTGCCTGGATCAGAGGCAGAATCCATCAGCCCCAGCATTTT. Protein product: CAWIRGRIHQPQHF. The V call is TRBV30, the J call TRBJ1-5, with D unresolved. Trimming stripped 4 bases from V and 5 bases from J, with 15 bases between. Per germline, CDR1 GTSNPN and CDR2 SVGIG (reference sequence). The CDR3 runs 14 residues. The full variable domain, rest sourced from reference TRBV30 and TRBJ1-5, is SQTIHQWPATLVQPVGSPLSLECTVEGTSNPNLYWYRQAAGRGLQLLFYSVGIGQISSEVPQNLSASRPQDRQFILSSKKLLLSDSGFYLCAWIRGRIHQPQHFGDGTRLSIL.

The chain has TRBV28 and TRBJ2-7; D is perhaps TRBD2 (6 bases). Germline CDR1 is MDHEN and CDR2 is SYDVKM. With 3 bases removed from V and 0 bases from J, the gap between germline ends came to 15 bases. This CDR3 is 16 amino acids long. The CDR3 reads CASSFVGTRGSYEQYF. The CDR3 DNA reads TGTGCCAGCAGTTTTGTAGGGACTCGGGGCTCCTACGAGCAGTACTTC.

Only one count was recorded for this clone. As DNA, the CDR3 is TGCGCCAGCAGCCAAGAGGCGGGGGGGTCCTACGAGCAGTACTTC. It yields the protein CASSQEAGGSYEQYF. This chain joins TRBV4-3 and TRBJ2-7, with 9 bases lining up with TRBD2. This CDR3 is 15 amino acids long. V was pared by 0 bases and J by 1 base, with 1 base of the junction left unmatched. Germline-derived CDR1 and CDR2 are LGHNA and YSLEER.

This clone was found a few times. The gene calls are TRBV15 and TRBJ1-5; 7 bases fit TRBD1. The CDR3 length is 15 residues. CDR1 and CDR2 (germline): LNHNV, YYDKDF (reference sequence). V dropped 4 bases and J dropped 5; count of bases not matched to a gene: 8. The CDR3 nucleotides read TGTGCCACCAGCACCGACAGGGAGGCGTATCAGCCCCAGCATTTT. It encodes CATSTDREAYQPQHF.